The present TCR beta chain was sequenced within a study of cytomegalovirus exposure and HLA in healthy donors. Across the whole study: Researchers found that about four fifths of about 400 genotyped donors fell within the Caucasian-associated ancestry cluster. Notes on the study in general: Cytomegalovirus association was assigned to about 150 TCR beta chains. The later analysis indicated that the majority of CMV-associated TCR beta chains appeared HLA-restricted. Most of the TCR beta V segments (in an earlier analysis) were productive either about 90% or about 30% of the time.

This clone was seen just once. Its antigen is not identified. Primers included in the PCR were 60 Vbeta and 13 Jbeta primers. Profiling relied on immunoSEQ multiplex PCR, and the TCRdb table lists in-frame clones only, not all of them. The sample consists of 130,000 to 150,000 clones, around 77% of them appearing once. In germline, CDR1 is SNHLY, CDR2 FYNNEI. CDR3 size: 15 residues. Germline trimming cut 6 bases from V and 6 bases from J; bases unmatched to any gene: 7. The chain links TRBV2 to TRBJ2-1; 11 bases line up with TRBD2. The sequenced sample was PBMCs. This sequence originates from a woman aged 50 to 65 in good health and CMV-seronegative. In DNA form, the CDR3 reads TGTGCCAGCAGCACTCTAGCGGGGGGAGCCAATGAGCAGTTCTTC. It translates to CASSTLAGGANEQFF.